These 20 T cell receptor beta chains were sequenced from one sample in a study of T cell clonality in common variable immunodeficiency. Produced via immunoSEQ multiplex PCR; TCRdb's table is partial and in-frame only. The record shows under 50,000 clones for this sample, with no singletons present. Sequences were obtained from peripheral blood mononuclear cells. These receptors all stem from a person aged 18 to 69 in good health.

This clone was observed a handful of times. The read stops 3 residues short of the end of the CDR3; the missing end is completed from the germline J gene. The chain links TRBV19 to TRBJ2-4; 8 nucleotides align to TRBD2. The CDR3 totals 13 residues. Germline V gives CDR1 LNHDA, CDR2 SQIVND (reference sequence). CDR3 bases read: TGTGCCAGTAGCGGGGGGGAGGGTCAGCCT. Its translation is CASSGGEGQP. The whole CDR3 sequence is CASSGGEGQPQYF.

This clone appeared many times. The read gets to within 3 residues of the CDR3 end, and the germline J gene fills in the rest. The chain is built from TRBV9 and TRBJ2-2; 7 bases match TRBD1. Germline V gene lookup returns CDR1 SGDLS and CDR2 YYNGEE. The CDR3 length is 15 residues. CDR3 DNA, as far as it was read: TGTGCCAGCAGCGTAAGGGGGACAGCAAATGAAAAG. Translated, it gives CASSVRGTANEK. Given in full, the CDR3 is CASSVRGTANEKLFF.

This clone appeared many times. With the read ending 3 residues before the CDR3 end, the germline J gene is used to fill in that end. The J gene is TRBJ1-2, the V gene TRBV6-2 or TRBV6-3; unclear D gene. This CDR3 contains 13 residues. V lost 9 bases, J lost 4 bases, and 15 bases lay in between. From germline, CDR1 is MNHEY and CDR2 SVGEGT. The covered CDR3 bases are TGTGCCAGGCGGAAGCGGTGGGCCTATGGC. Translating it yields CARRKRWAYG. The full CDR3 is CARRKRWAYGYTF.

This clone occurred a few times. The sequenced fragment ends 3 residues before the CDR3 boundary, so the rest is inferred from the germline J gene. The J gene is TRBJ1-1, the V gene TRBV19; TRBD1 agrees at 9 bases. Per germline, CDR1 LNHDA and CDR2 SQIVND (reference sequence). Trimming took 3 bases from V and 5 from J; bases not matched to a gene: 4. The CDR3 loop spans 14 amino acids. The CDR3 here is CASSIGTGSTEAFF. Incomplete CDR3 DNA: TGTGCCAGTAGTATCGGGACAGGGTCAACTGAA.

This clone was recorded at least ten times. The CDR3 end lies 3 residues beyond the end of the read and is filled in from the germline J gene. This chain joins TRBV5-1 and TRBJ1-5; 8 nucleotides agree with TRBD1. With V trimmed by 2 bases and J by 9 bases, 7 bases remained unmatched. The CDR3 sequence is 14 residues long. Germline values: CDR1 SGHRS, CDR2 YFSETQ. The CDR3 sequence: CASSLGTGQGPQHF. CDR3 DNA, as far as it was read: TGCGCCAGCAGCTTAGGGACAGGTCAGGGGCCC.

About this clone itself: The CDR3 end falls 3 residues outside the read, so it is completed with the germline J gene. This rearrangement joins TRBV30 to TRBJ1-2; 12 nucleotides agree with TRBD1. CDR3 length: 18 residues. CDR1 is GTSNPN and CDR2 is SVGIG in the germline V gene (reference sequence). The CDR3 region is CAWGSGTGGGSSYNDYTF. CDR3 DNA, as far as it was read: TGTGCCTGGGGATCCGGGACAGGGGGCGGATCCTCCTACAATGAC.

This clone was seen repeatedly, ten times or more. Read sequence stops 3 residues before the CDR3 end, and the germline J gene provides the missing end. The rearrangement links TRBV20-1 to TRBJ1-1, with a tentative D call TRBD1 (6 bases). This CDR3 spans 12 amino acids. Germline assignment: CDR1 DFQATT and CDR2 SNEGSKA (reference sequence). The chain's CDR3 is CSARPRVGGAFF. CDR3 bases read: TGCAGTGCTAGGCCGAGGGTAGGGGGA.

This clone was seen repeatedly, ten times or more. The read ends 3 residues before the CDR3 terminus; that terminus is restored from the germline J gene. The chain couples TRBV20-1 to TRBJ2-6; perhaps TRBD2 as D (6 bases). Germline CDR1 is DFQATT and CDR2 is SNEGSKA (reference sequence). Trimming removed 3 bases at V and 8 bases at J, with 11 bases between. This CDR3 contains 13 residues. The part of the CDR3 DNA that was read is TGCAGTGCTAGTGGAGGGGAGACCAACGTC. It translates to CSASGGETNV. The entire CDR3 sequence reads CSASGGETNVLTF.

This clone was detected ten times or more. The sequence runs out 3 residues before the end of the CDR3; the remainder is reconstructed from the germline J gene. V usage is TRBV13 and J usage is TRBJ1-5; TRBD1 matches 9 bases. The CDR3 has 14 amino acids. Germline lookup yields CDR1 PRHDT and CDR2 FYEKMQ (reference sequence). V lost 4 bases to trimming and J lost 4 bases; unmatched junction nucleotides: 2. The DNA read from the CDR3 is TGTGCCAGCAGCTCCGGGACAGGGAATCAGCCC. This sequence encodes CASSSGTGNQP. The complete CDR3 sequence is CASSSGTGNQPQHF.

The sample holds many counts of this clone. Incomplete CDR3 DNA: TGTGCCTGGAGTGTAGCAAGCATCGGGGAG. Amino acids: CAWSVASIGE. The whole CDR3 protein is CAWSVASIGELFF. This chain joins TRBV30 and TRBJ2-2; no firm D call. The DNA ends 3 residues before the CDR3 does, and the rest of the CDR3 is filled in from the germline J gene. This CDR3 is built from 13 residues. In germline, CDR1 is GTSNPN, CDR2 SVGIG (reference sequence). V was shortened by 0 bases and J by 7 bases, with 9 bases between the two germline ends.

This clone was counted at least ten times. CDR3 DNA, as far as it was read: TGTGCCAGCAGTGACTCTCAGGGATTATCTGGGGCCAACGTC. It translates to CASSDSQGLSGANV. The CDR3 reads in full as CASSDSQGLSGANVLTF. This sequence joins TRBV6-4 and TRBJ2-6; tentatively, D is TRBD1 (5 bases). Read sequence stops 3 residues before the CDR3 end, and the germline J gene provides the missing end. Trimming took off 0 bases at V and 1 base at J, with 10 bases between the two ends. CDR3 length equals 17 residues. Germline assignment: CDR1 MRHNA and CDR2 SNTAGT.

The sample holds many counts of this clone. From the germline J gene comes the end of the CDR3, since the read stops 3 residues before it. This chain uses TRBV6-1 with TRBJ2-4, with D unresolved. Germline V gene data show CDR1 as MNHNS and CDR2 as SASEGT. The CDR3 consists of 16 residues. The germline V and J ends were trimmed by 1 base and 9 bases, with 19 bases remaining between them. The CDR3 bases that were read are TGTGCCAGCAGTGAAGTTGTGCAATCCTCTAATAGCATT. This sequence encodes CASSEVVQSSNSI. The entire CDR3 is CASSEVVQSSNSIQYF.

This clone showed up many times. The read falls 3 residues short of the CDR3 end, and the missing part is taken from the germline J gene. The genes are TRBV5-1 and TRBJ2-3, with 8 bases aligning to TRBD2. V was pared by 0 bases and J by 0 bases, with 3 bases of the junction left unmatched. Per germline, CDR1 SGHRS and CDR2 YFSETQ. The CDR3 has 16 amino acids. Here the CDR3 reads CASSLGLATSTDTQYF. CDR3 bases read: TGCGCCAGCAGCTTGGGACTAGCGACTAGCACAGATACG.

This clone was observed many times. The read falls 3 residues short of the CDR3 end, and the missing part is taken from the germline J gene. This chain joins TRBV5-4 and TRBJ2-1; 10 bases are shared with TRBD2. CDR3 length: 16 amino acids. CDR1 and CDR2 (germline): SGHNT, YYREEE (reference sequence). J gave up 6 bases and V 0 bases, and 6 bases lay outside the gene matches. CDR3 DNA, as far as it was read: TGTGCCAGCAGCTTGGCCTCTAGCGGGAGATTCAATGAG. Translation: CASSLASSGRFNE. The complete CDR3 protein is CASSLASSGRFNEQFF. Full variable domain (outside the CDR3, taken from reference TRBV5-4 and TRBJ2-1): ETGVTQSPTHLIKTRGQQVTLRCSSQSGHNTVSWYQQALGQGPQFIFQYYREEENGRGNFPPRFSGLQFPNYSSELNVNALELDDSALYLCASSLASSGRFNEQFFGPGTRLTVL.

There are many counts of this clone. The junction shows a germline mismatch at one end, possibly a read error. The CDR3 reads CASIQIGGANEQFF. CDR3 DNA, as far as it was read: TGCGCCAGCATTCAAATAGGGGGGGCCAATGAG. The chain uses TRBV23-1 and TRBJ2-1, with a possible D match to TRBD2 (7 bases). The read falls 3 residues short of the CDR3 end, and the missing part is taken from the germline J gene. TRBV23-1 is identified as an open reading frame with a role that is uncertain. This CDR3 has 14 residues.

This clone was recorded at least ten times. The CDR3 end falls 3 residues outside the read, so it is completed with the germline J gene. The chain combines TRBV12-3 or TRBV12-4 with TRBJ2-3; 7 nucleotides align to TRBD2. The CDR3 has 16 amino acids. V trimming: 4 bases; J trimming: 5 bases; junction bases outside the gene matches: 12. The sequenced CDR3 bases are TGTGCCAGCAGTTGGAATGCCCGCGCGGGGGTAGATACG. Its translation: CASSWNARAGVDT. The whole CDR3 is CASSWNARAGVDTQYF.

This clone was seen repeatedly, ten times or more. The CDR3 end is not reached by the read, which stops 3 residues before it; the germline J gene fills it in. The chain joins TRBV5-1 to TRBJ2-3; 8 bases are a match to TRBD1. CDR1 is SGHRS, CDR2 YFSETQ, per germline. This CDR3 spans 14 amino acids. V shed 4 bases, J shed 4 bases, and the junction held 5 bases outside the gene matches. CDR3 loop: CASSTQGAADTQYF. The sequenced part of the CDR3 DNA is TGCGCCAGCAGCACCCAGGGGGCTGCAGATACG.

At least ten counts were recorded for this clone. The CDR3 end falls 3 residues outside the read, so it is completed with the germline J gene. This chain links TRBV19 with TRBJ1-6; D might be TRBD1 (6 bases). Trimming took off 9 bases at V and 0 bases at J, with 18 bases between the two ends. The CDR3 totals 17 residues. Germline CDR1 LNHDA, CDR2 SQIVND (reference sequence). The CDR3 bases that were read are TGTGCCAGCCGCGGGGGCCCCTTGAGCTCCTATAATTCACCC. Protein: CASRGGPLSSYNSP. The entire CDR3 protein reads CASRGGPLSSYNSPLHF. Full variable domain (remainder filled in from reference TRBV19 and TRBJ1-6): DGGITQSPKYLFRKEGQNVTLSCEQNLNHDAMYWYRQDPGQGLRLIYYSQIVNDFQKGDIAEGYSVSREKKESFPLTVTSAQKNPTAFYLCASRGGPLSSYNSPLHFGNGTRLTVT.

Ten or more counts support this clone. The CDR3 goes on 3 residues after the read ends, and that part is filled in from the germline J gene. V usage is TRBV14 and J usage is TRBJ2-7, with 10 bases that match TRBD1. The CDR3 has 14 amino acids. V lost 6 bases, J lost 2 bases, and 4 bases stayed unmatched. In germline, CDR1 is SGHDN, CDR2 FVKESK. CDR3: CASRGQGSPYEQYF. CDR3 DNA (partial): TGTGCCAGCAGGGGACAGGGGTCTCCCTACGAG.

This clone has ten or more counts. The read finishes 3 residues shy of the CDR3 end, and the germline J gene is used to complete it. The chain uses TRBV7-6 and TRBJ2-7; D unresolved. Germline CDR1 is SGHVS and CDR2 is FNYEAQ. The CDR3 runs 12 residues. V lost 4 bases and J lost 0, with 4 bases in between. CDR3 DNA, as far as it was read: TGTGCCAGCAGCTCTTCCTCCTACGAG. It codes for CASSSSSYE. The full-length CDR3 reads as CASSSSSYEQYF.